The clone carrying this T cell receptor (beta chain) ranks as medium-sized (0.01 to 0.1%). The antigen is unknown. MiXCR was run by TCRdb on the 5' RACE reads, yielding one entry per CDR3 protein. This sample yields 4,000 or so distinct CDR3 sequences, of which about a third are seen a single time; 24% belongs to the top ten. This sample is drawn from a study of spatial heterogeneity in lung cancer. Points from the study as a whole: In tumors, expanded intratumoral alpha and beta TCR counts tracked mutation counts.

Indicated time point: sample taken at primary tumor resection. Unsorted whole RNA of tumor, nontumor lung or frozen PBMC was sequenced. The sample here was lung tumor tissue, taken at surgery. This sequence was found in a male donor with early-stage non-small cell lung cancer.

CDR3 region: CAWGLAGVGETQYF. CDR3 bases: TGTGCCTGGGGTCTAGCGGGAGTCGGGGAGACCCAGTACTTC. The rearrangement joins TRBV30 to TRBJ2-5, with 10 positions matching TRBD2. This CDR3 has 14 amino acids. In germline, CDR1 is GTSNPN, CDR2 SVGIG (reference sequence). Germline trimming cut 5 bases from V and 5 bases from J; bases unmatched to any gene: 8.